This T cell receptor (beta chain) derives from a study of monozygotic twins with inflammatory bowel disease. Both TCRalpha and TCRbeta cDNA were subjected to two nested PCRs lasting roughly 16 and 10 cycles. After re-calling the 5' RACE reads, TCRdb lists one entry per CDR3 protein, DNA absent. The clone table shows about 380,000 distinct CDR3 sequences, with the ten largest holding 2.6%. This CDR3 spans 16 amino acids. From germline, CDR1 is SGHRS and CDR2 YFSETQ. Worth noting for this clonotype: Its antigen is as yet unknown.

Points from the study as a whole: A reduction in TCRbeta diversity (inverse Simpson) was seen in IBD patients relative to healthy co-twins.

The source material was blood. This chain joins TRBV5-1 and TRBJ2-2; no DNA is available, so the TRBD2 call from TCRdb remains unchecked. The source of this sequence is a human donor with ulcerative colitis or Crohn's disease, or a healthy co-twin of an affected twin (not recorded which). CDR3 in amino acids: CASSFLAGQNTGELFF. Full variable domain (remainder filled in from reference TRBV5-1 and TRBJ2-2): KAGVTQTPRYLIKTRGQQVTLSCSPISGHRSVSWYQQTPGQGLQFLFEYFSETQRNKGNFPGRFSGRQFSNSRSEMNVSTLELGDSALYLCASSFLAGQNTGELFFGEGSRLTVL.